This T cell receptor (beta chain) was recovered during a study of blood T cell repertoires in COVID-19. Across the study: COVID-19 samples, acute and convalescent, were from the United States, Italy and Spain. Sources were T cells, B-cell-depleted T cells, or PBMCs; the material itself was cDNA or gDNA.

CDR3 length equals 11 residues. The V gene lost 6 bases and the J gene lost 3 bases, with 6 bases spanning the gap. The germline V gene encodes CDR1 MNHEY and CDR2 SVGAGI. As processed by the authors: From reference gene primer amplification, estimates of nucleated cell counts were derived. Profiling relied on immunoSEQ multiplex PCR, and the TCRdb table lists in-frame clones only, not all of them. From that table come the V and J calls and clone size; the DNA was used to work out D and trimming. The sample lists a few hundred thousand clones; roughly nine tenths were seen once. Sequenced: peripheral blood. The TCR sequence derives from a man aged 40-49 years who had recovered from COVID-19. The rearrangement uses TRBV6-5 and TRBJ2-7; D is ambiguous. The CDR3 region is CASRTFYEQYF. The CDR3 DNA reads TGTGCCAGCAGGACTTTCTACGAGCAGTACTTC.